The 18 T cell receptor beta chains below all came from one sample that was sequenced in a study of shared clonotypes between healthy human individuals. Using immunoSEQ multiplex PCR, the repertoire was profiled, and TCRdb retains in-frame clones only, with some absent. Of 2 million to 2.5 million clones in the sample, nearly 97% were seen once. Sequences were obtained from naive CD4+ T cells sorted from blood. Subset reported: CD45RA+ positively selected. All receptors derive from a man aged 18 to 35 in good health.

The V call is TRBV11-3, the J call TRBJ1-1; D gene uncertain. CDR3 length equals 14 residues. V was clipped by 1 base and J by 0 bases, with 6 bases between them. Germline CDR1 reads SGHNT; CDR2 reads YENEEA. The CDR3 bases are TGTGCCAGCAGCTTAGGCACAATGAACACTGAAGCTTTCTTT. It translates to CASSLGTMNTEAFF.

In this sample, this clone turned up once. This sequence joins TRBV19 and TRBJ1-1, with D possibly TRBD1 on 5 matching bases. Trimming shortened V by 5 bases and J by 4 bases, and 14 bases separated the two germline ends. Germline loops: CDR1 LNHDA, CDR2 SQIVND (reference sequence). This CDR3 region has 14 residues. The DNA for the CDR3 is TGTGCCAGTAGTCCCCAGGGATACTTCACTGAAGCTTTCTTT. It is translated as CASSPQGYFTEAFF.

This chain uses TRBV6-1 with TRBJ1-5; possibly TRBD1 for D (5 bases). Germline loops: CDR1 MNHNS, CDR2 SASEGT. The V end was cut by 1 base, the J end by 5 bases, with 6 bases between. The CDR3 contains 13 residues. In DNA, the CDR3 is TGTGCCAGCAGTGAAGGGGGGTATCAGCCCCAGCATTTT. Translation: CASSEGGYQPQHF.

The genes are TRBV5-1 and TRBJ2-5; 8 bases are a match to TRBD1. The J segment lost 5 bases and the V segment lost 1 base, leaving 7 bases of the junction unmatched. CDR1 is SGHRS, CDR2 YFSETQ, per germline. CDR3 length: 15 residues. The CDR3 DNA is TGCGCCAGCAGCTTGACAGGGGGGACCAGGGAGACCCAGTACTTC. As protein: CASSLTGGTRETQYF.

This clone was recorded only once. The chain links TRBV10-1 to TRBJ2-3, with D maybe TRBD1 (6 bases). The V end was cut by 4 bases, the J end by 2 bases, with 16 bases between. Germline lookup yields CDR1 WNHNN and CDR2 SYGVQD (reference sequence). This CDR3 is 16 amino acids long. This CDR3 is CASSGARDISTDTQYF. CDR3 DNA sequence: TGCGCCAGCAGTGGGGCTCGGGACATTTCCACAGATACGCAGTATTTT.

CDR3 nucleotide sequence: TGCGCCAGCAGCCGAGTAGACAGGGGCGACACCGGGGAGCTGTTTTTT. Protein sequence: CASSRVDRGDTGELFF. The J gene is TRBJ2-2, the V gene TRBV5-1, with 8 bases matching TRBD1. CDR1 and CDR2 from the germline V gene are SGHRS and YFSETQ. Losses at the gene ends were 4 bases for V and 3 bases for J; bases not matched to a gene: 8. CDR3 size: 16 residues. Using reference TRBV5-1 and TRBJ2-2 for the parts outside the CDR3, the full variable domain is KAGVTQTPRYLIKTRGQQVTLSCSPISGHRSVSWYQQTPGQGLQFLFEYFSETQRNKGNFPGRFSGRQFSNSRSEMNVSTLELGDSALYLCASSRVDRGDTGELFFGEGSRLTVL.

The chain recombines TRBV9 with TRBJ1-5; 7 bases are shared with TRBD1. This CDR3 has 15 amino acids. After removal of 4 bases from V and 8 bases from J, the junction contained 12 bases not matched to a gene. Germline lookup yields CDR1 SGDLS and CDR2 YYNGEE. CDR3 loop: CASSPGGGSLEPQHF. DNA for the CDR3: TGTGCCAGCAGCCCCGGAGGGGGCTCGCTTGAGCCCCAGCATTTT. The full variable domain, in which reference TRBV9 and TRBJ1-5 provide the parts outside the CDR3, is DSGVTQTPKHLITATGQRVTLRCSPRSGDLSVYWYQQSLDQGLQFLIQYYNGEERAKGNILERFSAQQFPDLHSELNLSSLELGDSALYFCASSPGGGSLEPQHFGDGTRLSIL.

CDR3 residues: CAINPGTSGSLDEQFF. The CDR3 DNA is TGTGCCATCAACCCCGGGACTAGCGGGAGTTTGGATGAGCAGTTCTTC. The V and J genes are TRBV10-3 and TRBJ2-1; TRBD2 matches 14 bases. In germline, CDR1 is ENHRY, CDR2 SYGVKD. With 7 bases clipped from V and 8 bases from J, the junction kept 10 bases outside the gene matches. The CDR3 contains 16 residues.

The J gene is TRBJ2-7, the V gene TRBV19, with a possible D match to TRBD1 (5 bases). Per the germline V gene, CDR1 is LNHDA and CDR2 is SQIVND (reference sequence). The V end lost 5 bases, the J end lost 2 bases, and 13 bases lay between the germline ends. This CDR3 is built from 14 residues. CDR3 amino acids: CASSEQGGPYEQYF. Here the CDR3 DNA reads TGTGCCAGTAGTGAGCAGGGTGGCCCCTACGAGCAGTACTTC.

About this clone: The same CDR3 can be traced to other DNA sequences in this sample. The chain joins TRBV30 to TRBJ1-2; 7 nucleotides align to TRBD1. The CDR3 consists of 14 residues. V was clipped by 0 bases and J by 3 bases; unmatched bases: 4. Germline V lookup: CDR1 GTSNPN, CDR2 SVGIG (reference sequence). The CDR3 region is CAWSVRQGDYGYTF. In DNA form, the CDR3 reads TGTGCCTGGAGTGTTAGACAGGGTGACTATGGCTACACCTTC.

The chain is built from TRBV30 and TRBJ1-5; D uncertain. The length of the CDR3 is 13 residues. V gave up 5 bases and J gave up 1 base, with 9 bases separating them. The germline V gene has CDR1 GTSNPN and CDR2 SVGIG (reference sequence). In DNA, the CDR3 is TGTGCCTGGGCCGCGGGGAGCAATCAGCCCCAGCATTTT. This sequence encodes CAWAAGSNQPQHF.

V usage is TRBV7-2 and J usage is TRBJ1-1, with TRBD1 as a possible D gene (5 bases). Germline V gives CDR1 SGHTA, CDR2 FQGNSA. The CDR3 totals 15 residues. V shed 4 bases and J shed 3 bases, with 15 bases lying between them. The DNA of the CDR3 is TGTGCCAGCAGCTCCCGCAGGGAGTTGGACACTGAAGCTTTCTTT. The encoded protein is CASSSRRELDTEAFF.

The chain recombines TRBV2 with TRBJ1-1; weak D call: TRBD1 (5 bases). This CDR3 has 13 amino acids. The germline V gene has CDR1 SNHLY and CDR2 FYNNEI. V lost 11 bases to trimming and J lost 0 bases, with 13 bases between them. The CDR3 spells CAGRRGMNTEAFF. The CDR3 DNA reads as TGTGCCGGCCGACGGGGGATGAACACTGAAGCTTTCTTT.

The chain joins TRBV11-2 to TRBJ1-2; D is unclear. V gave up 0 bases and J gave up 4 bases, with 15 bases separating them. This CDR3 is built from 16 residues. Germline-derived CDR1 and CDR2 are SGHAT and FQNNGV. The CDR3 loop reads CASSLDPITSGYGYTF. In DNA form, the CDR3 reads TGTGCCAGCAGCTTAGATCCTATCACCTCGGGCTATGGCTACACCTTC.

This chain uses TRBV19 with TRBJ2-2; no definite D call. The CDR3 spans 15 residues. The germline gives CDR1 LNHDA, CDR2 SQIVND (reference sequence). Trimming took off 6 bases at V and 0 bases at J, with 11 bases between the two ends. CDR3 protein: CASRTLYPNTGELFF. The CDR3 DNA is TGTGCCAGTAGGACCCTCTACCCGAACACCGGGGAGCTGTTTTTT. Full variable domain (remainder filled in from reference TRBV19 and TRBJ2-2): DGGITQSPKYLFRKEGQNVTLSCEQNLNHDAMYWYRQDPGQGLRLIYYSQIVNDFQKGDIAEGYSVSREKKESFPLTVTSAQKNPTAFYLCASRTLYPNTGELFFGEGSRLTVL.

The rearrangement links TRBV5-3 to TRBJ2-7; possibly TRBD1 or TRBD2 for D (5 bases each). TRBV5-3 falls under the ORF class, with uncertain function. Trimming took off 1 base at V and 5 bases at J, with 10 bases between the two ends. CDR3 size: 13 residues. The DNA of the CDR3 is TGTGCCAGAAGCTTGCCGGGACCCCACGAGCAGTACTTC. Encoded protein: CARSLPGPHEQYF.

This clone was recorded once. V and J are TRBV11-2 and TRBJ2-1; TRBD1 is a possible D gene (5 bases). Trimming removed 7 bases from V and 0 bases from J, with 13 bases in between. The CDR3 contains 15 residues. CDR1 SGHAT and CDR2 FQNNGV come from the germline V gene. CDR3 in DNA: TGTGCCAGCATCATCGGTAGGGGCTCCTACAATGAGCAGTTCTTC. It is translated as CASIIGRGSYNEQFF.

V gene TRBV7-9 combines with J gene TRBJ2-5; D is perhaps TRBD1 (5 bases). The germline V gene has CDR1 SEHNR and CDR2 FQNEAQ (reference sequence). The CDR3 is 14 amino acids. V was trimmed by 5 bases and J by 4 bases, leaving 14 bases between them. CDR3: CASSKGLEGETQYF. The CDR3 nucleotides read TGTGCCAGCAGCAAGGGGCTAGAAGGAGAGACCCAGTACTTC.